Listed below are T cell receptor beta chains from one sample, sequenced in a study of long-term antiretroviral therapy in people with HIV. Sequenced by immunoSEQ multiplex PCR; TCRdb stores in-frame clones only, minus some. The sample contains approximately 16,000 clones, around nine tenths of which appear only once. Sample: unsorted PBMCs, taken more than 2.2 years before starting antiretroviral therapy. The receptors originated from a woman aged 25 to 39 with HIV. Each CDR3 is given without its conserved first and last residue.

v_gene: TRBV11-2
j_gene: TRBJ2-6
CDR3aa: ASSAKDGPPGGANVLT

v_gene: TRBV9
j_gene: TRBJ2-7
CDR3aa: ASSGGPPNYEQY

v_gene: TRBV7-9
j_gene: TRBJ1-2
CDR3aa: ASSPQPNYGYT

v_gene: TRBV7-2
j_gene: TRBJ1-5
CDR3aa: ASSLGGGAGQPQH

v_gene: TRBV11-3
j_gene: TRBJ2-1
CDR3aa: ASSLDSTNQNNEQF

v_gene: TRBV11-3
j_gene: TRBJ1-6
CDR3aa: ASSLGGQNNSPLH

v_gene: TRBV27
j_gene: TRBJ1-5
CDR3aa: ASSRSGNQGNQPQH

v_gene: TRBV10-3
j_gene: TRBJ2-1
CDR3aa: AISAQVRGTEQF

v_gene: TRBV11-2
j_gene: TRBJ2-5
CDR3aa: ASSLDWPSFNQETQY

v_gene: TRBV19
j_gene: TRBJ2-7
CDR3aa: ASSGTGHIYEQY

v_gene: TRBV27
j_gene: TRBJ1-1
CDR3aa: ASSLRGGGYTEAF

v_gene: TRBV10-3
j_gene: TRBJ1-2
CDR3aa: AISNTRDGGSNYGYT

v_gene: TRBV6-6
j_gene: TRBJ1-2
CDR3aa: ASSPQVRSGYT

v_gene: TRBV2
j_gene: TRBJ1-5
CDR3aa: ASSRGRYSNQPQH

v_gene: TRBV6-5
j_gene: TRBJ2-5
CDR3aa: ASSLAGGQETQY

v_gene: TRBV2
j_gene: TRBJ1-1
CDR3aa: ASSEVRGSGAF

v_gene: TRBV29-1
j_gene: TRBJ2-7
CDR3aa: SVETGTSGGEQY

v_gene: TRBV7-9
j_gene: TRBJ1-1
CDR3aa: ASSPRTDPLEAF

v_gene: TRBV27
j_gene: TRBJ2-7
CDR3aa: ASSTTGRQY

v_gene: TRBV4-3
j_gene: TRBJ1-3
CDR3aa: ASSRQAGNSGNTIY

v_gene: TRBV7-9
j_gene: TRBJ2-7
CDR3aa: ASSLALDRGREQY

v_gene: TRBV27
j_gene: TRBJ1-1
CDR3aa: ASSPLPSTLKNTEAF

v_gene: TRBV6-6
j_gene: TRBJ1-1
CDR3aa: ASSWSTELGTEAF

v_gene: TRBV4-1
j_gene: TRBJ2-5
CDR3aa: ASSQGRGGAQETQY

v_gene: TRBV13
j_gene: TRBJ1-1
CDR3aa: ASSSNRGLGAF

v_gene: TRBV4-1
j_gene: TRBJ1-1
CDR3aa: ASSQPGTDTEAF

v_gene: TRBV18
j_gene: TRBJ1-2
CDR3aa: ASSPSLGSYT

v_gene: TRBV5-1
j_gene: TRBJ2-3
CDR3aa: ASSLGGEGTDTQY

v_gene: TRBV4-1
j_gene: TRBJ1-4
CDR3aa: ASSQVNLGLFSNEKLF